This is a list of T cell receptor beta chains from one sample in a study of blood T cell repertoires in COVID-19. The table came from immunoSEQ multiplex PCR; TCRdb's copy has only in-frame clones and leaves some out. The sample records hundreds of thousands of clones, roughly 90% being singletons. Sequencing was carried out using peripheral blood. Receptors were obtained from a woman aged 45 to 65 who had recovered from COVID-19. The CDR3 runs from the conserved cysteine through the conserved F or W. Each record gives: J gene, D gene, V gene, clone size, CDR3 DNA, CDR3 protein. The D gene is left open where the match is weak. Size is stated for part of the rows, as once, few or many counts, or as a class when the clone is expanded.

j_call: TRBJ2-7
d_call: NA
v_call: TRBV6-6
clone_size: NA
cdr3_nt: TGTGCCAGCAGGGATACAGGGCCCTACGAGCAGTACTTC
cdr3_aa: CASRDTGPYEQYF

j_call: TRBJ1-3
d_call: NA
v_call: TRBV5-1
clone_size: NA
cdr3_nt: TGCGCCAGCCGGCCGACACTCGACTCTGGAAACACCATATATTTT
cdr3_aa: CASRPTLDSGNTIYF

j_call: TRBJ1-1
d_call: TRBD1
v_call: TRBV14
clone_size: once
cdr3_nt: TGTGCCAGCAGCCAAGCTCCAGGGGGAAACACTGAAGCTTTCTTT
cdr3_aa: CASSQAPGGNTEAFF

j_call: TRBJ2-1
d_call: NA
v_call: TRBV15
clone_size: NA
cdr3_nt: TGTGCCACCAGCAGAGACACTTACAATGAGCAGTTCTTC
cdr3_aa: CATSRDTYNEQFF

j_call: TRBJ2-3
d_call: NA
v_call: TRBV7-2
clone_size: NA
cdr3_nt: TGTGCCAGCAGCTCCCGGGGGGATACGCAGTATTTT
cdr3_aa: CASSSRGDTQYF

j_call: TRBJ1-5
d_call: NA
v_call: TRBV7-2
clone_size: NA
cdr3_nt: TGTGCCAGCAGCTTAAGGTCAGGGGTCCCGAGATATAGCAATCAGCCCCAGCATTTT
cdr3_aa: CASSLRSGVPRYSNQPQHF

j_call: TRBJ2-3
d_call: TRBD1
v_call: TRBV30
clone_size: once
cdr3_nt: TGTGCCTGGAGTGTAGGACAGGGGTCGGGAGATACGCAGTATTTT
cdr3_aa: CAWSVGQGSGDTQYF

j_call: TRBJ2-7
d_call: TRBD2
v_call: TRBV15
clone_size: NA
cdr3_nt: TGTGCCACCGCTACTAGCGGATTCCTCTACGAGCAGTACTTC
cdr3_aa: CATATSGFLYEQYF

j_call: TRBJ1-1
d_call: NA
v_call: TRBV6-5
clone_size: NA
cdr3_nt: TGTGCCAGCAGCAGTTCAGGGGCAGGTACTGAAGCTTTCTTT
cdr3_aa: CASSSSGAGTEAFF

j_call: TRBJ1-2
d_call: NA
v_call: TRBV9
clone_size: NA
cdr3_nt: TGTGCCAGCAGCGTTGGAGCTAACTATGGCTACACCTTC
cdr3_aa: CASSVGANYGYTF

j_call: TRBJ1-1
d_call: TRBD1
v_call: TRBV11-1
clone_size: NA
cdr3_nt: TGTGCCAGCAGCCGACAGGGGAGAGAAGCTTTCTTT
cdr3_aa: CASSRQGREAFF

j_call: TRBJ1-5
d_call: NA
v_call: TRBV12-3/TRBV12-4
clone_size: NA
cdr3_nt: TGTGCCAGCAGTTTAGCAGGGGATCAGCCCCAGCATTTT
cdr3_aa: CASSLAGDQPQHF

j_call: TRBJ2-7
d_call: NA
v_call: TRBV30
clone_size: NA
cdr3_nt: TGTGCCTGGGAACAGGCTTCCTACGAGCAGTACTTC
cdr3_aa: CAWEQASYEQYF

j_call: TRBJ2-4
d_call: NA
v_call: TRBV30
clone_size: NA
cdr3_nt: TGTGCCTGGGGGGACTTAATAGCCAAAAACATTCAGTACTTC
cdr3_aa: CAWGDLIAKNIQYF

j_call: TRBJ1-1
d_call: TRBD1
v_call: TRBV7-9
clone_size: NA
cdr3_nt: TGTGCCAGCAGACCAGGGGGCGCGGGCACTGAAGCTTTCTTT
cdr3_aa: CASRPGGAGTEAFF

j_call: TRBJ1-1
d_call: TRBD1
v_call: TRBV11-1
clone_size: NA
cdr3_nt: TGTGCCAGCAGCTTCCCCGGGACAGGGAACACTGAAGCTTTCTTT
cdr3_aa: CASSFPGTGNTEAFF

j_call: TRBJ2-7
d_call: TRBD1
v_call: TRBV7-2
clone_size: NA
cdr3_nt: TGTGCCAGCAGCTTAGGGACAGGTCTGGGCGTGGGTGAGCAGTACTTC
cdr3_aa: CASSLGTGLGVGEQYF

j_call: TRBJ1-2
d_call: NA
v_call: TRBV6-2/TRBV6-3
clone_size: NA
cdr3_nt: TGTGCCAGCAGTTACTCGGAGGGGACCCTTGGCTACACCTTC
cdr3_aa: CASSYSEGTLGYTF

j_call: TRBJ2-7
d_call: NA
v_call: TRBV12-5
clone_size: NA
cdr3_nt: TGTGCTAGTGGTCCCGACACCTACGAGCAGTACTTC
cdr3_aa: CASGPDTYEQYF

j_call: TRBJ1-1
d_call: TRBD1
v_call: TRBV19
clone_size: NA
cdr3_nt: TGTGCCAGTAGAAGACAGGGGGCGCGAGGCACTGAAGCTTTCTTT
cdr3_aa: CASRRQGARGTEAFF

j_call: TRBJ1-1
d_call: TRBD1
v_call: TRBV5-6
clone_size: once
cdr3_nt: TGTGCCAGCAGCTGGACAGGGAAAACTGAAGCTTTCTTT
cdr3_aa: CASSWTGKTEAFF

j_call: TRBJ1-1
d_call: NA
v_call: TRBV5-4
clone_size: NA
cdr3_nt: TGTGCCAGCAGCACGGTCGACACTGAAGCTTTCTTT
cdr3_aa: CASSTVDTEAFF

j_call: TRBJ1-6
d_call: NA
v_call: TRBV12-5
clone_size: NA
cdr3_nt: TGTGCTAGTGGTGGCCTGAACCTCCATAATTCACCCCTCCACTTT
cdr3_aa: CASGGLNLHNSPLHF

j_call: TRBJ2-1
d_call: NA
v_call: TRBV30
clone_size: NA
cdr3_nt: TGTGCCTGGAGTGTACGCAGCCCGAGGAATGAGCAGTTCTTC
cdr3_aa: CAWSVRSPRNEQFF

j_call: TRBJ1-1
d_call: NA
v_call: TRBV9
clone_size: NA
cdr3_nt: TGTGCCAGCAGCGCGCTACAGGGTTTTGAAGCTTTCTTT
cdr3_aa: CASSALQGFEAFF

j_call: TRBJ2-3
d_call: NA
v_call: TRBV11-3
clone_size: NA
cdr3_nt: TGTGCCAGCAGCTTAAGAGGCGGGGAGCGCACAGATACGCAGTATTTT
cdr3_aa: CASSLRGGERTDTQYF

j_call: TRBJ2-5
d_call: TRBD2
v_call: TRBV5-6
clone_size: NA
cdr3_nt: TGTGCCAGCAGCTTGCTGGGGCTAGCGGCTCAAGAGACCCAGTACTTC
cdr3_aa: CASSLLGLAAQETQYF

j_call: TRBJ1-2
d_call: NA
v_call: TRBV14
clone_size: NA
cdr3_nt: TGTGCCAGCAGCCAAGGTCAGAACTATGGCTACACCTTC
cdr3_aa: CASSQGQNYGYTF